These T cell receptor beta chains were read from a single sample in a study of cytomegalovirus exposure and HLA in healthy donors. Only in-frame clones appear in the TCRdb table, and some are missing; sequencing was by immunoSEQ multiplex PCR. Of fewer than 60,000 clones listed, roughly 80% are singletons. Sample: PBMCs. The receptors shown here come from a woman in her thirties or forties in good health and CMV-seropositive. CDR3s include the opening cysteine and the closing phenylalanine or tryptophan. Fields, in order: D gene, V gene, clone size, CDR3 length, J gene, CDR3 protein, CDR3 DNA. A D gene is named only where the DNA matches it firmly. Clone sizes are given selectively: once, few, many, or a class where the clone is expanded.

>TRBD2|TRBV25-1|NA|16|TRBJ2-3
CASSPGLAGGGDTQYF
TGTGCCAGCAGTCCGGGACTAGCGGGGGGGGGAGATACGCAGTATTTT
>NA|TRBV9|NA|16|TRBJ2-2
CASSVGQAGNTGELFF
TGTGCCAGCAGCGTAGGACAGGCGGGGAACACCGGGGAGCTGTTTTTT
>NA|TRBV19|NA|12|TRBJ2-2
CASSMFRGELFF
TGTGCCAGTAGTATGTTCAGGGGGGAGCTGTTTTTT
>TRBD1|TRBV4-1|few|16|TRBJ1-1
CASSQGFGTVDTEAFF
TGCGCCAGCAGCCAAGGATTCGGGACAGTCGACACTGAAGCTTTCTTT
>NA|TRBV6-6|NA|13|TRBJ2-3
CASSPLGGDTQYF
TGTGCCAGCAGCCCTCTCGGGGGAGATACGCAGTATTTT
>NA|TRBV5-4|NA|15|TRBJ2-3
CASSLVSRGTDTQYF
TGTGCCAGCAGCTTGGTTAGCCGAGGCACAGATACGCAGTATTTT
>NA|TRBV5-1|NA|13|TRBJ1-2
CASSPKNLGGYTF
TGCGCCAGCAGCCCCAAAAATCTCGGGGGCTACACCTTC
>NA|TRBV5-1|NA|16|TRBJ2-1
CASSLDTRGGGNEQFF
TGCGCCAGCAGCTTGGACACTAGGGGGGGAGGCAATGAGCAGTTCTTC
>NA|TRBV7-8|NA|14|TRBJ2-7
CASSLRQEVHEQYF
TGTGCCAGCAGCTTACGACAAGAAGTCCACGAGCAGTACTTC
>NA|TRBV6-1|NA|15|TRBJ1-5
CASSEEGDGYQPQHF
TGTGCCAGCAGTGAAGAGGGGGACGGTTATCAGCCCCAGCATTTT
>TRBD1|TRBV19|NA|12|TRBJ2-7
CATGQAFYEQYF
TGTGCCACAGGACAGGCCTTTTACGAGCAGTACTTC
>NA|TRBV5-5|NA|12|TRBJ1-5
CASTDGFQPQHF
TGTGCCAGCACCGACGGGTTTCAGCCCCAGCATTTT
>TRBD2|TRBV7-9|NA|14|TRBJ2-7
CASSPLSGRNEQYF
TGTGCCAGCAGCCCCCTGTCCGGGAGGAACGAGCAGTACTTC
>TRBD1|TRBV14|NA|15|TRBJ1-1
CASSQRTGPNTEAFF
TGTGCCAGCAGCCAACGGACAGGACCGAACACTGAAGCTTTCTTT
>NA|TRBV9|NA|17|TRBJ2-2
CASSVGGGGGNTGELFF
TGTGCCAGCAGCGTAGGTGGTGGGGGCGGGAACACCGGGGAGCTGTTTTTT
>TRBD2|TRBV6-5|NA|14|TRBJ2-5
CASSYLAGGETQYF
TGTGCCAGCAGTTACCTAGCGGGGGGAGAGACCCAGTACTTC
>TRBD2|TRBV4-1|NA|16|TRBJ2-1
CASSHLPGLEYNEQFF
TGCGCCAGCAGTCACCTCCCGGGACTAGAATACAATGAGCAGTTCTTC
>TRBD1|TRBV7-9|few|15|TRBJ1-5
CASSSMDRGDQPQHF
TGTGCCAGCAGCAGCATGGACAGGGGGGATCAGCCCCAGCATTTT
>NA|TRBV6-1|NA|14|TRBJ1-5
CASSALRFNQPQHF
TGTGCCAGCAGTGCCCTGAGGTTCAATCAGCCCCAGCATTTT
>NA|TRBV5-8|NA|17|TRBJ1-1
CASSLRGGWKMNTEAFF
TGTGCCAGCAGCCTTCGGGGGGGCTGGAAGATGAACACTGAAGCTTTCTTT
>TRBD1|TRBV5-4|NA|16|TRBJ2-1
CASTLTGTGLVGEQFF
TGTGCCAGCACCTTGACAGGGACAGGGTTAGTAGGTGAGCAGTTCTTC
>TRBD1|TRBV5-1|few|20|TRBJ2-6
CASSWKTGTGGAGGANVLTF
TGCGCCAGCAGCTGGAAGACCGGGACAGGGGGCGCAGGTGGGGCCAACGTCCTGACTTTC
>NA|TRBV7-2|NA|12|TRBJ1-4
CASSFHNEKLFF
TGTGCCAGCAGCTTTCATAATGAAAAACTGTTTTTT
>NA|TRBV9|NA|13|TRBJ1-1
CASSKIQAAPAFF
TGTGCCAGCAGCAAGATACAGGCGGCGCCGGCTTTCTTT
>TRBD2|TRBV5-1|NA|15|TRBJ2-1
CASSYTSGGYNVQFF
TGCGCCAGCAGCTACACTAGCGGGGGCTACAATGTGCAGTTCTTC
>NA|TRBV7-8|NA|13|TRBJ2-5
CASSAGTRETQYF
TGTGCCAGCAGCGCCGGGACAAGGGAGACCCAGTACTTC
>NA|TRBV27|NA|14|TRBJ2-7
CASSLNGHSYEQYF
TGTGCCAGCAGTTTGAACGGACACTCCTACGAGCAGTACTTC
>TRBD2|TRBV5-1|NA|15|TRBJ2-1
CASSSGLVGNNEQFF
TGCGCCAGCAGCTCCGGACTAGTGGGCAACAATGAGCAGTTCTTC
>NA|TRBV7-6|once|17|TRBJ1-4
CASSLNPAGAKNEKLFF
TGTGCCAGCAGCTTAAACCCCGCAGGGGCTAAAAATGAAAAACTGTTTTTT
>NA|TRBV10-2|NA|13|TRBJ1-3
CASRQGSGNTIYF
TGCGCCAGCAGGCAGGGTTCTGGAAACACCATATATTTT
>TRBD2|TRBV6-4|NA|15|TRBJ2-3
CASSETSGGTDTQYF
TGTGCCAGCAGTGAGACTAGCGGGGGCACAGATACGCAGTATTTT
>NA|TRBV6-5|NA|13|TRBJ1-1
CASSRTGNTEAFF
TGTGCCAGCAGCCGAACAGGGAACACTGAAGCTTTCTTT
>TRBD1|TRBV7-2|few|14|TRBJ1-2
CASSQGTGGHGYTF
TGCGCCAGCAGCCAAGGGACAGGGGGGCATGGCTACACCTTC
>NA|TRBV19|NA|16|TRBJ2-4
CASSMGPKRAKNIQYF
TGTGCCAGTAGTATGGGTCCAAAGCGGGCCAAAAACATTCAGTACTTC
>NA|TRBV4-1|NA|18|TRBJ1-3
CASSRLGGSQVAVNTIYF
TGCGCCAGCAGCCGACTCGGGGGGTCACAAGTCGCGGTGAACACCATATATTTT
>NA|TRBV5-1|NA|16|TRBJ2-2
CASSLEAGASTGELFF
TGCGCCAGCAGCTTGGAGGCAGGGGCTAGCACCGGGGAGCTGTTTTTT
>TRBD1|TRBV5-1|NA|15|TRBJ1-1
CASSLTGDVDTEAFF
TGCGCCAGCAGCTTGACAGGGGACGTGGACACTGAAGCTTTCTTT
>NA|TRBV21-1|few|15|TRBJ2-3
CASGGGGPSTDTQYF
TGTGCCAGCGGGGGCGGGGGACCTAGCACAGATACGCAGTATTTT
>NA|TRBV5-4|NA|15|TRBJ1-4
CASSPADSSKGKTVF
TGTGCCAGCAGCCCCGCGGACAGCTCTAAAGGAAAAACTGTTTTT
>NA|TRBV9|NA|16|TRBJ1-6
CASSVGLSSYNSPLHF
TGTGCCAGCAGCGTGGGCCTTAGCTCCTATAATTCACCCCTCCACTTT
>NA|TRBV7-2|NA|16|TRBJ1-5
CASSPRGGQGRQPQHF
TGTGCCAGCAGCCCCCGGGGGGGGCAAGGAAGACAGCCCCAGCATTTT
>NA|TRBV30|few|11|TRBJ2-7
CAWSVRGEQYF
TGTGCCTGGAGTGTTCGGGGGGAGCAGTACTTC
>NA|TRBV4-1|once|16|TRBJ1-5
CASSQGRGNSNQPQHF
TGCGCCAGCAGCCAAGGTCGAGGGAATAGCAATCAGCCCCAGCATTTT
>NA|TRBV6-5|NA|13|TRBJ1-1
CASTPDSNTEAFF
TGTGCCAGCACCCCGGACAGTAACACTGAAGCTTTCTTT
>TRBD2|TRBV4-1|NA|17|TRBJ2-1
CASSQVPVGGGYNEQFF
TGCGCCAGCAGCCAAGTCCCAGTCGGCGGGGGCTACAATGAGCAGTTCTTC
>TRBD2|TRBV2|NA|15|TRBJ2-1
CASSLQRGGQNEQFF
TGTGCCAGCAGTCTCCAGCGGGGGGGCCAAAATGAGCAGTTCTTC
>TRBD1|TRBV19|NA|15|TRBJ2-1
CASSPDRVGYNEQFF
TGTGCCAGTAGCCCTGACAGGGTAGGCTACAATGAGCAGTTCTTC
>NA|TRBV7-9|NA|13|TRBJ1-1
CASSPPGLTEAFF
TGTGCCAGCAGCCCCCCAGGGTTGACTGAAGCTTTCTTT
>TRBD1|TRBV19|few|14|TRBJ1-1
CATQPGTGNTEAFF
TGTGCCACCCAACCCGGGACAGGGAACACTGAAGCTTTCTTT
>NA|TRBV27|NA|13|TRBJ2-3
CASGWGPTDTQYF
TGTGCCAGCGGATGGGGCCCCACAGATACGCAGTATTTT